This note documents a single T cell receptor beta chain sequence. Data came from immunoSEQ multiplex PCR; TCRdb stores just in-frame clones and leaves some out. The table has hundreds of thousands of clones, roughly 80% seen once; the top ten hold 8.9%. The data stem from a study of blood T cell repertoires in COVID-19. The CDR3 contains 16 residues. The V gene end was trimmed by 0 bases and the J gene end by 4 bases; junction bases not matched to a gene: 4. The V gene's germline CDR1 is SGHRS and CDR2 YFSETQ. The sequenced material came from peripheral blood. V and J are TRBV5-1 and TRBJ1-6; 7 bases match TRBD1. This clonotype originated in an older man with acute or convalescent COVID-19. CDR3 sequence reads: CASSLGTGEYNSPLHF. In DNA form, the CDR3 reads TGCGCCAGCAGCTTGGGGACAGGTGAATATAATTCACCCCTCCACTTT.